The sequence of this T cell receptor beta chain was determined in a study of T cell changes during pregnancy in multiple sclerosis. CDR3 length: 16 residues. Trimming took 2 bases from V and 1 from J, leaving 12 bases between them. CDR1 and CDR2 from the germline V gene are SGDLS and YYNGEE. Repertoires were generated with immunoSEQ multiplex PCR, while TCRdb's copy carries only in-frame clones and drops some. Counted here are approximately 60,000 clones, over 80% occurring once; the ten biggest clones make up roughly 2.6%. The chain couples TRBV9 to TRBJ2-2, with D possibly TRBD2 on 6 matching bases. Material: peripheral blood, obtained in the second trimester of pregnancy. This clonotype was obtained from a female donor in good health, enrolled as a control in a pregnancy study. The CDR3 DNA follows: TGTGCCAGCAGCGTGGGGATAGCGGAGAACACCGGGGAGCTGTTTTTT. This sequence encodes CASSVGIAENTGELFF.